The clone carrying this T cell receptor beta chain was observed a few times. As yet, its antigen is unknown. The sample comes from a study of cytomegalovirus exposure and HLA in healthy donors. Study at large: When 398 donors were genotyped, roughly 82% of them were found to fall in the Caucasian-associated ancestry cluster.

CDR3 length: 17 amino acids. Per the germline V gene, CDR1 is MGHRA and CDR2 is YSYEKL. Trimming shortened V by 0 bases and J by 2 bases, and 14 bases separated the two germline ends. PCR used 60 Vbeta primers and 13 Jbeta primers. Produced via immunoSEQ multiplex PCR; TCRdb's table is partial and in-frame only. This sample yields about 120,000 clones, of which about 10% are seen a single time; 4% to 5% belongs to the top ten. Study findings and constraints: When presence/absence was analysed, sequencing depth was taken to be roughly uniform across donors. In a later analysis, specific HLA alleles were associated with some 16,000 TCR beta sequences at a 0.05 false discovery rate.

The origin of this receptor is a woman between 18 and 29 years old in good health and CMV-seropositive. The source material was PBMCs. The V and J genes are TRBV4-1 and TRBJ1-3; D is uncertain. CDR3 sequence reads: CASSQDPTPYPGNTIYF. CDR3 nucleotides: TGCGCCAGCAGCCAAGACCCAACCCCCTACCCTGGAAACACCATATATTTT.